Following are 19 T cell receptor beta chains from one sample sequenced in a study of identical twins. TCRdb itself ran the 5' RACE reads through MiXCR, one entry per CDR3 protein. The sample holds about 890,000 distinct CDR3 sequences, approximately 13% seen once. This same sample was also taken into another study, of yellow fever vaccine responses in identical twins.

Input material: PBMCs. These receptors all stem from a woman aged 18-29 years in good health.

This chain connects TRBV5-1 to TRBJ2-1, with D tentatively TRBD1 (6 bases). This CDR3 comprises 16 residues. Germline V lookup: CDR1 SGHRS, CDR2 YFSETQ. Trimming stripped 4 bases from V and 0 bases from J, with 14 bases between. CDR3 coding DNA: TGCGCCAGCAGCCCTCGCCGGGACAACTCCTACAATGAGCAGTTCTTC. It translates to CASSPRRDNSYNEQFF.

This clonotype came up many times. The rearrangement links TRBV29-1 to TRBJ2-3; weak D call: TRBD2 (5 bases). CDR1 is SQVTM and CDR2 is ANQGSEA in the germline V gene. The CDR3 runs to 15 residues. Deletions cut 7 bases from V and 2 bases from J, with 19 bases between. CDR3 sequence: CSAQEVGSPTDTQYF. The CDR3 nucleotides read TGCAGCGCCCAGGAGGTGGGGAGCCCCACAGATACGCAGTATTTT.

The rearrangement links TRBV7-3 to TRBJ2-1, with no clear D. Per germline, CDR1 SGHTA and CDR2 FQGTGA. The germline V and J ends were trimmed by 0 bases and 2 bases, with 8 bases remaining between them. This CDR3 region has 15 residues. The CDR3 DNA reads TGTGCCAGCAGCTTAACGGGTCTCGCCTACAATGAGCAGTTCTTC. It codes for CASSLTGLAYNEQFF.

A few counts support this clonotype. For the CDR3, the DNA is TGTGCCACCAGTGACACGACCGGACAGGGGGTGAACACCGGGGAGCTGTTTTTT. This gives the protein CATSDTTGQGVNTGELFF. This rearrangement joins TRBV24-1 to TRBJ2-2, with 10 bases fitting TRBD1. Germline CDR1 reads KGHDR; CDR2 reads SFDVKD. Trimming cost V 4 bases and J 1 base; bases outside gene matches: 8. The CDR3 is 18 residues long.

The chain combines TRBV2 with TRBJ2-1; no definite D call. CDR1 SNHLY and CDR2 FYNNEI come from the germline V gene. CDR3 size: 10 residues. Trimming removed 2 bases from V and 11 bases from J, with 4 bases in between. CDR3 DNA: TGTGCCAGCAGTGAATGGCAGCAGTTCTTC. This gives the protein CASSEWQQFF.

This clonotype was recorded a few times. The V gene is TRBV12-3 or TRBV12-4, the J gene TRBJ2-3, with 7 positions matching TRBD1. V lost 5 bases to trimming and J lost 3 bases; unmatched junction nucleotides: 11. The CDR3 contains 16 residues. Written as DNA, the CDR3 is TGTGCCAGCAGTATCCGATCAAGGGGGCGAACAGATACGCAGTATTTT. It translates to CASSIRSRGRTDTQYF.

V and J are TRBV10-3 and TRBJ2-7, with 15 bases identical to TRBD2. Germline-derived CDR1 and CDR2 are ENHRY and SYGVKD. The CDR3 runs 16 residues. Unmatched junction bases numbered 3, after V lost 6 bases and J lost 0 bases. In DNA, the CDR3 is TGTGCCATCAGCGTGGGACTAGCGGGAGGCTCCTACGAGCAGTACTTC. Encoded protein: CAISVGLAGGSYEQYF.

This chain uses TRBV19 with TRBJ2-3; TRBD1 matches 8 bases. V lost 4 bases to trimming and J lost 0 bases; unmatched junction nucleotides: 6. There are 16 residues in the CDR3. Germline V CDR1 and CDR2: LNHDA, SQIVND (reference sequence). The CDR3 DNA reads as TGTGCCAGTAGTACGCCGGGACAGGTCAGCACAGATACGCAGTATTTT. As protein: CASSTPGQVSTDTQYF.

There are a few counts of this clonotype. The chain combines TRBV2 with TRBJ2-5; 11 bases are shared with TRBD2. The germline V gene encodes CDR1 SNHLY and CDR2 FYNNEI. V dropped 0 bases and J dropped 2; count of bases not matched to a gene: 5. The CDR3 runs to 17 residues. CDR3 bases: TGTGCCAGCAGTGAAGCGCTTACTAGCGGGAGACAAGAGACCCAGTACTTC. It codes for CASSEALTSGRQETQYF.

This clonotype was recorded a few times. This chain links TRBV10-1 with TRBJ2-3; TRBD2 agrees at 14 bases. Germline lookup yields CDR1 WNHNN and CDR2 SYGVQD (reference sequence). The CDR3 is 18 amino acids. The V segment lost 8 bases and the J segment 2 bases; nucleotides outside the gene matches: 12. CDR3 in DNA: TGCGCCAGCTCGGGAGGACTAGCGGGGGGAATGATCACAGATACGCAGTATTTT. This translates into CASSGGLAGGMITDTQYF.

About this clonotype itself: An end of the junction differs from the germline gene, which may be a read error. The chain has TRBV12-3 or TRBV12-4 and TRBJ2-3; D may be TRBD1 (6 bases). The CDR3 spans 18 residues. CDR3 in amino acids: CASCLVSGTSYGTDTQYF. The CDR3 DNA follows: TGTGCCAGCTGTTTGGTCTCCGGGACATCTTATGGCACAGATACGCAGTATTTT.

The genes are TRBV7-3 and TRBJ2-1, with 8 bases fitting TRBD1. CDR3 length: 16 amino acids. Germline values: CDR1 SGHTA, CDR2 FQGTGA. After removal of 5 bases from V and 4 bases from J, the junction contained 10 bases not matched to a gene. In nucleotides, the CDR3 is TGTGCCAGCAGCGCCGGACAGGGCCACCAATACAATGAGCAGTTCTTC. It is translated as CASSAGQGHQYNEQFF. The full variable domain, with the rest looked up from reference TRBV7-3 and TRBJ2-1, is GAGVSQTPSNKVTEKGKYVELRCDPISGHTALYWYRQSLGQGPEFLIYFQGTGAADDSGLPNDRFFAVRPEGSVSTLKIQRTERGDSAVYLCASSAGQGHQYNEQFFGPGTRLTVL.

The CDR3 here is CASGLPAGSTDTQYF. CDR3 bases: TGTGCTAGTGGTTTGCCAGCGGGGAGCACAGATACGCAGTATTTT. The chain uses TRBV12-5 and TRBJ2-3; 7 bases are a match to TRBD2. Looked up from germline, CDR1 is LGHNT and CDR2 is FRNRAP. The V gene end was trimmed by 2 bases and the J gene end by 0 bases; junction bases not matched to a gene: 2. The CDR3 runs to 15 residues.

This clonotype came up many times. The chain carries TRBV10-3 and TRBJ2-1, with a tentative D call TRBD2 (5 bases). Germline CDR1 ENHRY, CDR2 SYGVKD. CDR3 size: 16 residues. The germline V and J ends were trimmed by 4 bases and 5 bases, with 18 bases remaining between them. CDR3 loop: CAISAGFLATNNEQFF. CDR3 bases: TGTGCCATCAGTGCGGGGTTTCTCGCTACGAACAATGAGCAGTTCTTC.

This clonotype showed up just a few times. This rearrangement joins TRBV11-2 to TRBJ2-1; 8 positions match TRBD2. Germline CDR1 SGHAT, CDR2 FQNNGV. The CDR3 contains 16 residues. J lost 8 bases, V lost 5 bases, and 14 bases had no gene match. The CDR3 spells CASSPLGVAGMHEQFF. The CDR3 DNA follows: TGTGCCAGCAGCCCCCTGGGAGTAGCGGGGATGCATGAGCAGTTCTTC.

This clonotype was observed at least ten times. This sequence joins TRBV7-9 and TRBJ1-3; D is unresolved. Looked up from germline, CDR1 is SEHNR and CDR2 is FQNEAQ (reference sequence). Trimming pared 6 bases from V and 0 bases from J, leaving 18 bases between. The CDR3 has 17 amino acids. The CDR3 DNA reads TGTGCCAGCAGATTAAGGGCCCAGGACTTCTCTGGAAACACCATATATTTT. It specifies CASRLRAQDFSGNTIYF.

This chain connects TRBV18 to TRBJ2-1; D is unclear. From germline, CDR1 is KGHSH and CDR2 LQKENI. The CDR3 is 12 amino acids. V shed 6 bases and J shed 8 bases, with 11 bases lying between them. The CDR3 nucleotides read TGTGCCAGCTCCCAATCTTCGGATGAGCAGTTCTTC. Protein sequence: CASSQSSDEQFF.

V usage is TRBV15 and J usage is TRBJ2-7, with TRBD1 matching 8 bases. The V gene end was trimmed by 0 bases and the J gene end by 4 bases; junction bases not matched to a gene: 5. Per germline, CDR1 LNHNV and CDR2 YYDKDF (reference sequence). This CDR3 has 15 amino acids. CDR3: CATSRDVGTGYEQYF. The CDR3 nucleotides read TGTGCCACCAGCAGAGATGTCGGGACAGGATACGAGCAGTACTTC.

This chain connects TRBV20-1 to TRBJ1-3; maybe TRBD1 (5 bases). The V and J ends lost 1 base and 4 bases respectively, with 8 bases between them. The CDR3 spans 13 residues. The germline CDR1 and CDR2 sequences are DFQATT and SNEGSKA (reference sequence). CDR3 nucleotide sequence: TGCAGTGCTAGAGGGGGCAGCGGAAACACCATATATTTT. It specifies CSARGGSGNTIYF.